A selection of T cell receptor beta chains follows, all from one sample in a study of T cells in Graves' hyperthyroidism and ophthalmopathy. MiXCR, run by TCRdb on the multiplex PCR reads, gives a single entry per CDR3 protein. Of approximately 600,000 distinct CDR3 sequences in the sample, 11% to 15% were seen once. Material: blood. The receptors were sampled from a woman younger than 35 with Graves' ophthalmopathy. The CDR3 runs from the conserved cysteine through the conserved F or W. The D gene is left open where the match is weak. Clone size, where shown, is once, few, many, or a class for clones that have expanded.

clone_size d_call j_call v_call cdr3_aa cdr3_nt
many - TRBJ1-1 TRBV18 CASSPDFGAMNTEAFF TGTGCCAGCTCACCGGACTTCGGGGCCATGAACACTGAAGCTTTCTTT
many - TRBJ1-6 TRBV3-1 CASTQQGSRNSPLHF TGTGCCAGCACCCAACAGGGATCTCGGAATTCACCCCTCCACTTT
many TRBD1 TRBJ2-7 TRBV28 CASSVGQGAWKQYF TGTGCCAGCAGTGTGGGACAGGGGGCCTGGAAGCAGTACTTC
many - TRBJ1-5 TRBV12-3/TRBV12-4 CASMVQVSQPQHF TGTGCCAGCATGGTACAGGTGTCTCAGCCCCAGCATTTT
many - TRBJ1-4 TRBV7-2 CASSPGSAEKLFF TGTGCCAGCAGTCCAGGGTCCGCTGAAAAACTGTTTTTT
many - TRBJ1-1 TRBV15 CATSPRQEVTEAFF TGTGCCACCTCGCCTCGACAGGAAGTCACTGAAGCTTTCTTT
few - TRBJ1-1 TRBV20-1 CSASARGEPEAFF TGCAGTGCTAGCGCCAGGGGAGAACCTGAAGCTTTCTTT
- - TRBJ1-1 TRBV27 CASSLFSGMNTEAFF TGTGCCAGCAGTTTATTTTCAGGGATGAACACTGAAGCTTTCTTT
few - TRBJ1-3 TRBV12-3/TRBV12-4 CAIYSGNTIYF TGTGCCATTTACTCTGGAAACACCATATATTTT
many TRBD1 TRBJ1-2 TRBV29-1 CSVGGQGAYGYTF TGCAGCGTTGGGGGGCAGGGGGCCTATGGCTACACCTTC
- TRBD2 TRBJ2-1 TRBV30 CAWKGTAGGRESEQFF TGTGCCTGGAAGGGTACGGCTGGCGGGAGAGAGAGTGAGCAGTTCTTC
many TRBD1 TRBJ1-5 TRBV4-3 CASSQGGGQGVQPQHF TGCGCCAGCAGCCAAGGTGGAGGCCAGGGGGTACAGCCCCAGCATTTT
many - TRBJ2-1 TRBV18 CASSPGTNNEQFF TGTGCCAGCTCTCCTGGGACAAACAATGAGCAGTTCTTC
- - TRBJ2-4 TRBV5-4 CASSLWDQRRDIQYF TGTGCCAGCAGCTTGTGGGACCAGCGAAGGGACATTCAGTACTTC
many - TRBJ2-7 TRBV7-9 CASSPRDNYEQYF TGTGCCAGCAGCCCCCGGGACAACTACGAGCAGTACTTC
- - TRBJ2-1 TRBV7-9 CASSPVPGTISSYNEQFF TGTGCCAGCAGCCCGGTCCCGGGAACCATTAGCTCCTACAATGAGCAGTTCTTC
few TRBD1 TRBJ2-2 TRBV5-1 CASSLRGQGVTGELFF TGCGCCAGCAGTCTTAGGGGACAGGGAGTCACCGGGGAGCTGTTTTTT
many TRBD2 TRBJ2-7 TRBV6-6 CASSYGLAGQGRGEQYF TGTGCCAGCAGTTACGGGCTAGCGGGACAAGGTCGGGGCGAGCAGTACTTC
few - TRBJ1-2 TRBV19 CASSIAAGRDYGYTF TGTGCCAGTAGTATAGCAGCAGGAAGGGACTATGGCTACACCTTC
many - TRBJ2-3 TRBV3-1 CASSLNMVGDTQYF TGTGCCAGCAGCCTGAACATGGTGGGGGATACGCAGTATTTT
- TRBD1 TRBJ2-1 TRBV7-9 CASSSTGGSGEQFF TGTGCCAGCAGCTCTACAGGGGGTTCGGGTGAGCAGTTCTTC
many - TRBJ1-1 TRBV12-3/TRBV12-4 CASTLGGVAFF TGTGCCAGCACTCTCGGGGGTGTAGCTTTCTTT
few TRBD1 TRBJ1-5 TRBV2 CASSDPYRDRDQPQHF TGTGCCAGCAGTGACCCTTACCGGGACAGGGATCAGCCCCAGCATTTT
few - TRBJ2-7 TRBV6-5 CASSYSFSIAETYEQYF TGTGCCAGCAGTTACTCGTTCTCAATAGCGGAAACCTACGAGCAGTACTTC
many TRBD2 TRBJ2-7 TRBV7-2 CASSLFVRPGEGSYEQYF TGTGCCAGCAGCTTATTCGTCCGGCCGGGGGAGGGGTCCTACGAGCAGTACTTC
- - TRBJ2-4 TRBV24-1 CATSDPALAVKNIQYF TGTGCCACCAGTGATCCGGCATTAGCGGTGAAAAACATTCAGTACTTC
many TRBD1 TRBJ2-3 TRBV20-1 CSAYGLQGANTDTQYF TGCAGTGCTTATGGTTTACAGGGGGCGAATACAGATACGCAGTATTTT
- - TRBJ2-3 TRBV27 CASSLGVVGAGTDTQYF TGTGCCAGCAGTTTAGGAGTTGTGGGAGCAGGGACAGATACGCAGTATTTT
many - TRBJ1-2 TRBV20-1 CSAQDSKPPNYGYTF TGCAGTGCCCAGGACAGCAAACCCCCTAACTATGGCTACACCTTC
few TRBD2 TRBJ2-3 TRBV3-1 CASQVAGKVTDTQYF TGTGCCAGTCAAGTAGCGGGGAAAGTAACAGATACGCAGTATTTT
few - TRBJ1-1 TRBV11-3 CASSLEDGRGTEAFF TGTGCCAGCAGCTTAGAGGATGGCCGGGGCACTGAAGCTTTCTTT
many - TRBJ1-1 TRBV27 CASRRGTEAFF TGTGCCAGCAGGAGGGGTACTGAAGCTTTCTTT
many TRBD2 TRBJ2-4 TRBV11-1 CASSALTVAGNIQYF TGTGCCAGCAGCGCCCTTACCGTAGCGGGAAACATTCAGTACTTC
few - TRBJ1-4 TRBV29-1 CSVGGTSTSNEKLFF TGCAGCGTTGGCGGGACCTCGACCTCTAATGAAAAACTGTTTTTT
many - TRBJ2-7 TRBV30 CAGGVARYEQYF TGTGCCGGAGGGGTTGCTCGCTACGAGCAGTACTTC
many - TRBJ1-1 TRBV7-3 CASSPLEGAGTEAFF TGTGCCAGCAGCCCTTTGGAAGGGGCCGGGACTGAAGCTTTCTTT
- TRBD1 TRBJ1-2 TRBV4-2 CASSQYGTGAGYTF TGTGCCAGCAGCCAATACGGGACAGGGGCTGGCTACACCTTC
few TRBD2 TRBJ2-5 TRBV13 CASSFRPFAGGPRETQYF TGTGCCAGCAGCTTCCGGCCTTTTGCGGGAGGGCCCAGGGAGACCCAGTACTTC
- - TRBJ2-2 TRBV3-1 CASSLRLVMAGELFF TGTGCCAGCAGCCTTCGACTAGTTATGGCCGGGGAGCTGTTTTTT
many - TRBJ2-7 TRBV20-1 CSAGPAGLASYEQYF TGCAGTGCCGGGCCGGCGGGACTTGCCTCCTACGAGCAGTACTTC
- - TRBJ2-1 TRBV7-2 CASSPGVVGNEQFF TGTGCCAGCAGCCCAGGGGTAGTCGGGAATGAGCAGTTCTTC
- TRBD2 TRBJ2-5 TRBV20-1 CSARAWSGTSGTYQETQYF TGCAGTGCTAGAGCCTGGTCCGGGACTAGCGGGACGTACCAAGAGACCCAGTACTTC
many - TRBJ1-5 TRBV12-3/TRBV12-4 CASSPWGGRSNQPQHF TGTGCCAGCAGCCCCTGGGGCGGCAGGAGCAATCAGCCCCAGCATTTT
many - TRBJ2-5 TRBV2 CASRLQGGQETQYF TGTGCCAGCAGGTTACAGGGAGGACAAGAGACCCAGTACTTC
many - TRBJ2-4 TRBV2 CASSEGNPGAKNIQYF TGTGCCAGCAGTGAGGGCAACCCTGGGGCCAAAAACATTCAGTACTTC
many TRBD2 TRBJ2-7 TRBV2 CASSQPGLAGLEQYF TGTGCCAGCAGTCAACCGGGACTAGCGGGCTTGGAGCAGTACTTC
few - TRBJ2-5 TRBV10-3 CAISESETGQEETQYF TGTGCCATCAGTGAGTCCGAGACAGGACAAGAAGAGACCCAGTACTTC
- - TRBJ1-5 TRBV6-1 CASSEMGGRRSRYSNQPQHF TGTGCCAGCAGTGAAATGGGCGGCAGGAGAAGCCGATATAGCAATCAGCCCCAGCATTTT
many TRBD2 TRBJ2-5 TRBV27 CASSAGLAGAETQYF TGTGCCAGCAGTGCTGGACTAGCGGGAGCAGAGACCCAGTACTTC
many - TRBJ2-7 TRBV19 CASSIRPGNSYEQYF TGTGCCAGTAGTATTAGGCCGGGAAACTCCTACGAGCAGTACTTC
many - TRBJ1-1 TRBV7-6 CATRPAGNTEAFF TGTGCCACCCGGCCGGCAGGGAACACTGAAGCTTTCTTT
- TRBD1 TRBJ1-1 TRBV29-1 CSVERGRTEAFF TGCAGCGTTGAGAGGGGGCGCACTGAAGCTTTCTTT
- - TRBJ1-2 TRBV18 CASSPRSGRDYGYTF TGTGCCAGCTCGCCCAGATCGGGGAGGGACTATGGCTACACCTTC
- - TRBJ2-6 TRBV3-1 CASGQSTGANVLTF TGTGCCAGCGGCCAGTCGACTGGGGCCAACGTCCTGACTTTC
many - TRBJ1-1 TRBV6-5 CASSYSDLRGLMNTEAFF TGTGCCAGCAGTTACTCGGATTTGCGAGGGCTGATGAACACTGAAGCTTTCTTT
many - TRBJ2-7 TRBV13 CASSLEGETYEQYF TGTGCCAGCAGCTTAGAAGGGGAAACCTACGAGCAGTACTTC
- TRBD1 TRBJ2-3 TRBV4-2 CASSPIYGRGSTDTQYF TGTGCCAGCAGCCCTATTTATGGCAGGGGGAGCACAGATACGCAGTATTTT
many - TRBJ2-5 TRBV6-6 CASSYNPSSGAWETQYF TGTGCCAGCAGTTACAACCCCTCGTCGGGGGCTTGGGAGACCCAGTACTTC
- TRBD2 TRBJ2-1 TRBV5-4 CASSRLAGSDNEQFF TGTGCCAGCAGCCGACTAGCGGGATCGGACAATGAGCAGTTCTTC